One sample yielded the 25 T cell receptor beta chains listed below, sequenced in a study of cytomegalovirus exposure and HLA in healthy donors. PCR employed 60 Vbeta and 13 Jbeta primers. Generated by immunoSEQ multiplex PCR, the TCRdb table keeps only in-frame clones and is missing some. Of approximately 140,000 clones listed, about three fifths are singletons. Specimen: PBMCs. The receptors originated from a male donor in good health and CMV-seronegative.

In its sample, this clone was seen a few times. The chain has TRBV19 and TRBJ1-2, with D possibly matching TRBD1 (5 bases). The ends were cut back, 2 bases at V and 4 bases at J, with 14 bases in the middle. CDR3 length: 15 amino acids. Germline V gene sequence: CDR1 LNHDA, CDR2 SQIVND (reference sequence). This CDR3 reads CASSISLGGLYGYTF. CDR3 DNA: TGTGCCAGTAGTATAAGTCTTGGGGGACTCTATGGCTACACCTTC.

V usage is TRBV2 and J usage is TRBJ1-1, with a tentative D call TRBD1 (6 bases). CDR1 and CDR2 from the germline V gene are SNHLY and FYNNEI. The V end was cut by 4 bases, the J end by 7 bases, with 16 bases between. The CDR3 length is 14 residues. This CDR3 is CASSVSGEAIEAFF. The CDR3 nucleotides are TGTGCCAGCAGTGTTTCAGGGGAAGCCATTGAAGCTTTCTTT.

The rearrangement links TRBV19 to TRBJ2-1; 8 nucleotides align to TRBD2. The germline gives CDR1 LNHDA, CDR2 SQIVND (reference sequence). The CDR3 is made up of 14 amino acids. V shed 9 bases and J 7 bases; nucleotides not matched to a gene: 11. The CDR3 DNA reads TGTGCCAGCCTCCAATCCGGGGGGGCAAATGAGCAGTTCTTC. This codes for CASLQSGGANEQFF.

The rearrangement links TRBV29-1 to TRBJ2-2; 10 positions agree with TRBD1. There are 16 residues in the CDR3. J lost 6 bases, V lost 5 bases, and 12 bases had no gene match. The germline CDR1 and CDR2 sequences are SQVTM and ANQGSEA. CDR3 bases: TGCAGCGTTTACTTTTTTGGGACAGGGGTTCCCGGGGAGCTGTTTTTT. Protein product: CSVYFFGTGVPGELFF.

The chain uses TRBV30 and TRBJ1-3; D gene uncertain. The CDR3 runs 12 residues. CDR1 and CDR2 (germline): GTSNPN, SVGIG (reference sequence). V gave up 4 bases and J gave up 0 bases, with 4 bases separating them. CDR3 in amino acids: CAWILSGNTIYF. CDR3 bases: TGTGCCTGGATTCTCTCTGGAAACACCATATATTTT. The full variable domain, rest sourced from reference TRBV30 and TRBJ1-3, is SQTIHQWPATLVQPVGSPLSLECTVEGTSNPNLYWYRQAAGRGLQLLFYSVGIGQISSEVPQNLSASRPQDRQFILSSKKLLLSDSGFYLCAWILSGNTIYFGEGSWLTVV.

V usage is TRBV6-5 and J usage is TRBJ2-7, with D perhaps matching TRBD1 (5 bases). Trimming removed 6 bases from V and 2 bases from J, with 8 bases in between. Per the germline V gene, CDR1 is MNHEY and CDR2 is SVGAGI. This CDR3 spans 12 amino acids. The CDR3 nucleotides are TGTGCCAGCAGAGACAGAGCCTACGAGCAGTACTTC. Amino acid sequence: CASRDRAYEQYF.

A single count supports this clone. This chain links TRBV2 with TRBJ2-5; 7 bases map to TRBD1. The V and J ends lost 5 bases and 13 bases, in that order; junction bases with no gene match: 22. Germline V gene sequence: CDR1 SNHLY, CDR2 FYNNEI. This CDR3 is built from 16 residues. The DNA of the CDR3 is TGTGCCAGCAGTTACGATATTGGGACAGCCCCTACGTTGGTGTACTTC. It encodes CASSYDIGTAPTLVYF. Variable domain in full (rest from reference TRBV2 and TRBJ2-5): EPEVTQTPSHQVTQMGQEVILRCVPISNHLYFYWYRQILGQKVEFLVSFYNNEISEKSEIFDDQFSVERPDGSNFTLKIRSTKLEDSAMYFCASSYDIGTAPTLVYFGPGTRLLVL.

V and J are TRBV5-5 and TRBJ2-7; no reliable D call. The CDR3 extends over 12 amino acids. The germline V gene encodes CDR1 SGHKS and CDR2 YYEKEE (reference sequence). Trimming pared 0 bases from V and 5 bases from J, leaving 6 bases between. CDR3 nucleotides: TGTGCCAGCAGCTTGGAGCTAGACGAGCAGTACTTC. Protein: CASSLELDEQYF.

This chain uses TRBV7-3 with TRBJ2-2, with 11 bases aligning to TRBD1. Germline V gene data show CDR1 as SGHTA and CDR2 as FQGTGA. This CDR3 is 15 amino acids long. V gave up 6 bases and J gave up 5 bases; unmatched junction bases: 5. CDR3 region: CASRSGTGGTGELFF. CDR3 bases: TGTGCCAGCAGATCCGGGACAGGGGGAACCGGGGAGCTGTTTTTT.

The V gene is TRBV2, the J gene TRBJ2-7; weak D call: TRBD2 (5 bases). V lost 9 bases, J lost 3 bases, and 12 bases lay in between. The CDR3 has 12 amino acids. Germline lookup yields CDR1 SNHLY and CDR2 FYNNEI. The CDR3 sequence: CASAGLFYEQYF. CDR3 in DNA: TGTGCCAGTGCCGGACTTTTCTACGAGCAGTACTTC.

The chain has TRBV15 and TRBJ1-1; maybe TRBD1 (6 bases). Germline V lookup: CDR1 LNHNV, CDR2 YYDKDF (reference sequence). Trimming shortened V by 2 bases and J by 0 bases, and 10 bases separated the two germline ends. This CDR3 is 15 amino acids long. The CDR3 DNA reads as TGTGCCACCAGCAGACCAGACAGGATGAACACTGAAGCTTTCTTT. Translation gives CATSRPDRMNTEAFF.

The rearrangement joins TRBV18 to TRBJ1-2; D is possibly TRBD1 (5 bases). Trimming stripped 2 bases from V and 2 bases from J, with 12 bases between. CDR1 and CDR2 from the germline V gene are KGHSH and LQKENI. CDR3 length: 15 residues. CDR3: CASSPSGGTNYGYTF. DNA of the CDR3: TGTGCCAGCTCACCAAGCGGGGGGACCAACTATGGCTACACCTTC.

Concerning this clone itself: Other DNA sequences in this sample translate to the same CDR3. This chain links TRBV7-2 with TRBJ1-5, with a tentative D call TRBD1 (6 bases). In germline, CDR1 is SGHTA, CDR2 FQGNSA. Trimming stripped 2 bases from V and 7 bases from J, with 9 bases between. The CDR3 contains 13 residues. The CDR3 DNA reads as TGTGCCAGCAGCTTACAGGGGAACCAGCCCCAGCATTTT. Its protein is CASSLQGNQPQHF.

V usage is TRBV5-1 and J usage is TRBJ2-1; 9 bases are shared with TRBD2. Germline CDR1 is SGHRS and CDR2 is YFSETQ. This CDR3 is 16 amino acids long. J lost 7 bases, V lost 1 base, and 9 bases had no gene match. The DNA for the CDR3 is TGCGCCAGCAGCTTGCATGGCGGGGGGGCCGTTAATGAGCAGTTCTTC. Its translation: CASSLHGGGAVNEQFF.

The chain recombines TRBV7-2 with TRBJ2-6, with a possible D match to TRBD1 (5 bases). Deletions cut 7 bases from V and 0 bases from J, with 10 bases between. Germline-derived CDR1 and CDR2 are SGHTA and FQGNSA. The CDR3 has 15 residues. The CDR3 spells CASTRQNSGANVLTF. CDR3 bases: TGTGCCAGCACCCGACAGAACTCTGGGGCCAACGTCCTGACTTTC.

The J gene is TRBJ2-7, the V gene TRBV6-5; 8 bases are a match to TRBD1. V was clipped by 4 bases and J by 2 bases; unmatched bases: 7. The CDR3 runs to 15 residues. Looked up from germline, CDR1 is MNHEY and CDR2 is SVGAGI. CDR3 sequence: CASSFVGQGPYEQYF. CDR3 nucleotides: TGTGCCAGCAGTTTCGTCGGACAGGGACCCTACGAGCAGTACTTC.

The chain employs TRBV29-1 and TRBJ2-5, with 12 bases lining up with TRBD1. CDR1 SQVTM and CDR2 ANQGSEA come from the germline V gene. With 5 bases clipped from V and 4 bases from J, the junction kept 2 bases outside the gene matches. This CDR3 has 13 residues. CDR3 sequence reads: CSVRDRGRETQYF. CDR3 bases: TGCAGCGTTCGGGACAGGGGGCGAGAGACCCAGTACTTC. The complete variable domain, with remaining parts taken from reference TRBV29-1 and TRBJ2-5, reads SAVISQKPSRDICQRGTSLTIQCQVDSQVTMMFWYRQQPGQSLTLIATANQGSEATYESGFVIDKFPISRPNLTFSTLTVSNMSPEDSSIYLCSVRDRGRETQYFGPGTRLLVL.

The V call is TRBV7-8, the J call TRBJ1-5, with D maybe TRBD1 (5 bases). V was trimmed by 5 bases and J by 6 bases, leaving 14 bases between them. CDR1 and CDR2 (germline): SGHVS, FQNEAQ. The CDR3 spans 14 residues. The CDR3 loop reads CASSNQIGAQPQHF. The DNA of the CDR3 is TGTGCCAGCAGCAACCAAATTGGGGCTCAGCCCCAGCATTTT.

The V call is TRBV19, the J call TRBJ2-2, with 11 bases lining up with TRBD2. Losses at the gene ends were 1 base for V and 0 bases for J; bases not matched to a gene: 4. From germline, CDR1 is LNHDA and CDR2 SQIVND (reference sequence). This CDR3 contains 18 residues. The CDR3 DNA sequence: TGTGCCAGTAGTATAGGCCTAGCGGGGGGATCGAACACCGGGGAGCTGTTTTTT. It is translated as CASSIGLAGGSNTGELFF.

The chain carries TRBV9 and TRBJ2-3; tentative D call: TRBD2 (7 bases). The V end lost 4 bases, the J end lost 2 bases, and 17 bases lay between the germline ends. Germline-derived CDR1 and CDR2 are SGDLS and YYNGEE. The CDR3 loop spans 16 amino acids. This CDR3 reads CASSPPGGLYTDTQYF. CDR3 bases: TGTGCCAGCAGCCCTCCGGGGGGCCTATACACAGATACGCAGTATTTT.

Remarks on this clone: Germline is not matched at one junction end, which may reflect a read error. The chain links TRBV2 to TRBJ1-2; D unresolved. Germline CDR1 reads SNHLY; CDR2 reads FYNNEI. CDR3 size: 17 residues. For the CDR3, the DNA is TGTGCCAGCCCTGCACGGGGTTTGGGTTGGGCTAACTATGGCTACCCCTTC. Its protein product is CASPARGLGWANYGYPF. Variable domain in full (rest from reference TRBV2 and TRBJ1-2): EPEVTQTPSHQVTQMGQEVILRCVPISNHLYFYWYRQILGQKVEFLVSFYNNEISEKSEIFDDQFSVERPDGSNFTLKIRSTKLEDSAMYFCASPARGLGWANYGYPFGSGTRLTVV.

The chain couples TRBV9 to TRBJ2-7; D may be TRBD1 (5 bases). The CDR3 is made up of 15 amino acids. Germline V CDR1 and CDR2: SGDLS, YYNGEE. Trimming pared 4 bases from V and 0 bases from J, leaving 14 bases between. The CDR3 sequence: CASSPGADSSYEQYF. DNA of the CDR3: TGTGCCAGCAGCCCTGGGGCAGATTCCTCCTACGAGCAGTACTTC.

J is TRBJ2-3 and V is TRBV19; 12 bases line up with TRBD2. This CDR3 is built from 15 residues. CDR1 and CDR2 (germline): LNHDA, SQIVND (reference sequence). V gave up 5 bases and J gave up 3 bases; unmatched junction bases: 3. DNA of the CDR3: TGTGCCAGTAGTCTAGCGGGGGGGTCTACAGATACGCAGTATTTT. This sequence encodes CASSLAGGSTDTQYF.

Only a few counts were recorded for this clone. The chain employs TRBV6-5 and TRBJ2-7, with 7 bases aligning to TRBD1. V shed 2 bases, J shed 4 bases, and the junction held 5 bases outside the gene matches. Germline loops: CDR1 MNHEY, CDR2 SVGAGI. The CDR3 consists of 14 residues. This chain's CDR3 is CASSYDRALYEQYF. The CDR3 DNA reads as TGTGCCAGCAGTTACGACAGGGCATTGTACGAGCAGTACTTC.

This clone occurred a few times. The chain uses TRBV19 and TRBJ1-1; 8 nucleotides line up with TRBD1. Germline assignment: CDR1 LNHDA and CDR2 SQIVND (reference sequence). This CDR3 contains 19 residues. The V gene end was trimmed by 6 bases and the J gene end by 0 bases; junction bases not matched to a gene: 18. In DNA, the CDR3 is TGTGCCAGTAGAAGGGGACAGGCACGACAACCTCCTATGAACACTGAAGCTTTCTTT. This gives the protein CASRRGQARQPPMNTEAFF. Using reference TRBV19 and TRBJ1-1 for the parts outside the CDR3, the full variable domain is DGGITQSPKYLFRKEGQNVTLSCEQNLNHDAMYWYRQDPGQGLRLIYYSQIVNDFQKGDIAEGYSVSREKKESFPLTVTSAQKNPTAFYLCASRRGQARQPPMNTEAFFGQGTRLTVV.